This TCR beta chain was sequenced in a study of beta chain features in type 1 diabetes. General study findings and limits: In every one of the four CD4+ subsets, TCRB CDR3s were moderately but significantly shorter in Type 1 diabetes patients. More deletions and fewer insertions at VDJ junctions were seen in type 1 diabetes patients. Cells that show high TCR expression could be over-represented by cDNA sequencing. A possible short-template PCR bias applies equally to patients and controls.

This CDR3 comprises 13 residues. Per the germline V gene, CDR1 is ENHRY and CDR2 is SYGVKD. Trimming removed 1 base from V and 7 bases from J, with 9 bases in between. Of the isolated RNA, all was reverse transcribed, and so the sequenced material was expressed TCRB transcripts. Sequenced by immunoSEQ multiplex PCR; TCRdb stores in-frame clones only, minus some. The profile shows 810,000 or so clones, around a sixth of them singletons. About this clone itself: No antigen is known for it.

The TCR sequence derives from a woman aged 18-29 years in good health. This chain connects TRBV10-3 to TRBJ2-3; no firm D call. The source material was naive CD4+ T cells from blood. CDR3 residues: CAISELAENTQYF. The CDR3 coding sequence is TGTGCCATCAGTGAGTTAGCCGAAAATACGCAGTATTTT.